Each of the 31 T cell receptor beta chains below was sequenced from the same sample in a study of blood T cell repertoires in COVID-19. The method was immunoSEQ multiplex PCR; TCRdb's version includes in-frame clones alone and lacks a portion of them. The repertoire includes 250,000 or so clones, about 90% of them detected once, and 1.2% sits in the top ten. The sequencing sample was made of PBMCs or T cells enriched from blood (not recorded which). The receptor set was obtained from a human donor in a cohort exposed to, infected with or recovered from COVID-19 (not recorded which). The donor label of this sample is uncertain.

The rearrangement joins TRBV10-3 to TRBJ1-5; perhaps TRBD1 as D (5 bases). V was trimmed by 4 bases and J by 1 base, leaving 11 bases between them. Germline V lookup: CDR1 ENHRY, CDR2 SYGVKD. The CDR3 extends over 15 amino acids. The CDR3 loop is CAISGGGDSNQPQHF. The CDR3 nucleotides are TGTGCCATCAGTGGCGGGGGTGACAGCAATCAGCCCCAGCATTTT.

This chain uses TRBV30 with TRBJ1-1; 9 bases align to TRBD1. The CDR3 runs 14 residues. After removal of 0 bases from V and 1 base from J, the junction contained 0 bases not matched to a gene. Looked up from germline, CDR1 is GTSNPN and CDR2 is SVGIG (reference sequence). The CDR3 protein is CAWSVTGGNTEAFF. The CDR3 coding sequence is TGTGCCTGGAGTGTGACAGGGGGGAACACTGAAGCTTTCTTT.

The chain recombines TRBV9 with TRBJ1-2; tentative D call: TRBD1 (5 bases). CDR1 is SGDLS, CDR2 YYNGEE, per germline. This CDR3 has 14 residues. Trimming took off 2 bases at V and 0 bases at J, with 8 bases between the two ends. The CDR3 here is CASSVDSSNYGYTF. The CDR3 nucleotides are TGTGCCAGCAGCGTCGACAGTTCTAACTATGGCTACACCTTC. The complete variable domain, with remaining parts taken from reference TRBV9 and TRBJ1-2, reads DSGVTQTPKHLITATGQRVTLRCSPRSGDLSVYWYQQSLDQGLQFLIQYYNGEERAKGNILERFSAQQFPDLHSELNLSSLELGDSALYFCASSVDSSNYGYTFGSGTRLTVV.

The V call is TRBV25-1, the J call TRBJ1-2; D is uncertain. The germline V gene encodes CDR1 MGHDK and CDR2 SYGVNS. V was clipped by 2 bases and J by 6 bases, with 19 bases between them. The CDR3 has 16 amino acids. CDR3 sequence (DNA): TGTGCCAGCAGTGAAAACAGTTTCGGAAGGTTGGATGGCTACACCTTC. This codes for CASSENSFGRLDGYTF.

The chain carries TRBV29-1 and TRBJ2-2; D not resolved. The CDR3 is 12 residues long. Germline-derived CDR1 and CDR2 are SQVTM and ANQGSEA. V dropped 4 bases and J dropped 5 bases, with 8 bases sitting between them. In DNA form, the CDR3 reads TGCAGCGTTGTCGCGAGGACCGGGGAGCTGTTTTTT. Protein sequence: CSVVARTGELFF.

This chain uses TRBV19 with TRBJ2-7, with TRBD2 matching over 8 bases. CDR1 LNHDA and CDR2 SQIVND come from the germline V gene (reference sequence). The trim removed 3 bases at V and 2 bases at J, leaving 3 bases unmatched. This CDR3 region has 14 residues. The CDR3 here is CASSIPGGAYEQYF. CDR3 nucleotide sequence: TGTGCCAGTAGTATCCCCGGGGGGGCCTACGAGCAGTACTTC.

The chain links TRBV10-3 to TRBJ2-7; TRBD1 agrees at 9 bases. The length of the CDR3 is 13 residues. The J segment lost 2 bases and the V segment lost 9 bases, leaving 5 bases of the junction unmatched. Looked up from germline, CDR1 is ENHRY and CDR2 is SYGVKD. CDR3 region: CAIKGTGTYEQYF. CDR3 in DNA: TGTGCCATAAAGGGGACAGGGACCTACGAGCAGTACTTC.

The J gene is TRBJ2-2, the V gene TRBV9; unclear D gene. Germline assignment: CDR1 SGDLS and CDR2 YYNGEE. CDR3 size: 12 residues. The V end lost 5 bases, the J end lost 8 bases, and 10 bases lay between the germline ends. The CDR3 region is CASSPTRGELFF. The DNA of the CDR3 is TGTGCCAGCAGTCCGACGAGGGGGGAGCTGTTTTTT. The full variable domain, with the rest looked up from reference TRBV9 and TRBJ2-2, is DSGVTQTPKHLITATGQRVTLRCSPRSGDLSVYWYQQSLDQGLQFLIQYYNGEERAKGNILERFSAQQFPDLHSELNLSSLELGDSALYFCASSPTRGELFFGEGSRLTVL.

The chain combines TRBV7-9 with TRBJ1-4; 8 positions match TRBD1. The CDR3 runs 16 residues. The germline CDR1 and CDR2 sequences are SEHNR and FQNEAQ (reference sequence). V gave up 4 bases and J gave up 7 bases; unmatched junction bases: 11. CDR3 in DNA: TGTGCCAGCAGCTCACAGGGGGGGTTGCTAGGTGAAAAACTGTTTTTT. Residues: CASSSQGGLLGEKLFF.

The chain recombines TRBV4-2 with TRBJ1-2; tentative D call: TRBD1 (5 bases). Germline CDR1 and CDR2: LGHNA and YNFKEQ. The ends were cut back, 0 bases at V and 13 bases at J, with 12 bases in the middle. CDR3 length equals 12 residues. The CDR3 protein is CASSQDSGPITF. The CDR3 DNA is TGTGCCAGCAGCCAAGATTCAGGGCCTATCACCTTC.

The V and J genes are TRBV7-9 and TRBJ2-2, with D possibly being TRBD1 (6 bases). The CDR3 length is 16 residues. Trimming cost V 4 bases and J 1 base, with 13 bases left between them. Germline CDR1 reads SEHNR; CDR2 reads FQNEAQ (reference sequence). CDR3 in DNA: TGTGCCAGCAGCTCCCGGACAGCTAAGAACACCGGGGAGCTGTTTTTT. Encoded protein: CASSSRTAKNTGELFF.

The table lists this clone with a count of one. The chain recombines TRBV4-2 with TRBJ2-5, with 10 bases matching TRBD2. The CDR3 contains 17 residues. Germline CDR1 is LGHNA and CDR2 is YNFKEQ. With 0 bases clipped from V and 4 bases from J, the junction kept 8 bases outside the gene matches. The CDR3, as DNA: TGTGCCAGCAGCCAAGATCTTAAGCGGGGGGGCCGAGAGACCCAGTACTTC. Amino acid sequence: CASSQDLKRGGRETQYF.

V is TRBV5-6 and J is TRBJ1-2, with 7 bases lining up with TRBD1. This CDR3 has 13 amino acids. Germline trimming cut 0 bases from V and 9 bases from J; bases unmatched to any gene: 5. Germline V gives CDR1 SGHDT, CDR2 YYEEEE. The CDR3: CASSLGGGFSYTF. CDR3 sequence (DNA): TGTGCCAGCAGCTTGGGAGGGGGCTTTAGCTACACCTTC.

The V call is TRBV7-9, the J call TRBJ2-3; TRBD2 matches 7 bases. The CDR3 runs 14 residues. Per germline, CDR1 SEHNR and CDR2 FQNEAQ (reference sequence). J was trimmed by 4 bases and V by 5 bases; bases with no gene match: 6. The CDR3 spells CASSPRAGADTQYF. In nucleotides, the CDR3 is TGTGCCAGCAGCCCCCGTGCGGGAGCAGATACGCAGTATTTT.

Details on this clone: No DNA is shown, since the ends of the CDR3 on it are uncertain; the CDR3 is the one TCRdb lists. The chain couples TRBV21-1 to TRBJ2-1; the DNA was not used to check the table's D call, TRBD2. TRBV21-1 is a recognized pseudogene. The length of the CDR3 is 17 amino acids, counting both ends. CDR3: CASRFGPGSNEDNEQFF.

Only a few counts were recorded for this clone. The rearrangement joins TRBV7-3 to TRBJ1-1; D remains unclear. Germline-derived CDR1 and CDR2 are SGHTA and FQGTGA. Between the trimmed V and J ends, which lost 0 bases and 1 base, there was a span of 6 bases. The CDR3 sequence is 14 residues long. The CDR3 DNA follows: TGTGCCAGCAGCTTAACGGGAGGGAACACTGAAGCTTTCTTT. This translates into CASSLTGGNTEAFF.

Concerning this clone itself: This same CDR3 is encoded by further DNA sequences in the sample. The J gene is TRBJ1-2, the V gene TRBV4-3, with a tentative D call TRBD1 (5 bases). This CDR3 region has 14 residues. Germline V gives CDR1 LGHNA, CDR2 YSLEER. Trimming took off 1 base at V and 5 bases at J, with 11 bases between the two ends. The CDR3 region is CASSQGRGPYGYTF. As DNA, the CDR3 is TGCGCCAGCAGCCAAGGGAGGGGACCGTATGGCTACACCTTC.

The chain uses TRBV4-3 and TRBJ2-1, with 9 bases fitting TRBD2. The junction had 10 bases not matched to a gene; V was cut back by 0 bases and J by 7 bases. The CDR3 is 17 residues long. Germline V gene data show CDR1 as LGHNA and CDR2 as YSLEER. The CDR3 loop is CASSQDWRGGLGNEQFF. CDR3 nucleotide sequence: TGCGCCAGCAGCCAAGATTGGCGGGGGGGCCTGGGGAATGAGCAGTTCTTC.

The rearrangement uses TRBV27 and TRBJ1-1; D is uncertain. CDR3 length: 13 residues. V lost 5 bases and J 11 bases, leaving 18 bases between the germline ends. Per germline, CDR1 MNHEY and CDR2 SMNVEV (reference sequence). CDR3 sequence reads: CASSTSSRNGAFF. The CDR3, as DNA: TGTGCCAGCAGTACGTCTTCCCGTAACGGGGCTTTCTTT.

The CDR3, as DNA: TGTGCCTGGAGTGCCTGGGCGCGTGCCAACTACGAGCAGTACTTC. Translated: CAWSAWARANYEQYF. The chain has TRBV30 and TRBJ2-7; D call uncertain. Trimming cost V 1 base and J 3 bases, with 16 bases left between them. CDR1 and CDR2 (germline): GTSNPN, SVGIG (reference sequence). This CDR3 has 15 residues.

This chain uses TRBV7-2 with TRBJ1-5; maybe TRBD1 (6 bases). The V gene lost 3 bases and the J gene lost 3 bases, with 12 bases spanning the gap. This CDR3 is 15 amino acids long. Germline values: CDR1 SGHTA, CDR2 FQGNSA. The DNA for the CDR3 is TGTGCCAGCAGCTTTAGGGACATTTCCAATCAGCCCCAGCATTTT. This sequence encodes CASSFRDISNQPQHF.

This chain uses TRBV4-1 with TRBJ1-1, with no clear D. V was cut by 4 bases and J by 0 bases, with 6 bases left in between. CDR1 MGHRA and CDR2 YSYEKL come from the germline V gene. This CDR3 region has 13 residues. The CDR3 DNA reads TGCGCCAGCAGCCGAGTCCTGAACACTGAAGCTTTCTTT. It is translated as CASSRVLNTEAFF.

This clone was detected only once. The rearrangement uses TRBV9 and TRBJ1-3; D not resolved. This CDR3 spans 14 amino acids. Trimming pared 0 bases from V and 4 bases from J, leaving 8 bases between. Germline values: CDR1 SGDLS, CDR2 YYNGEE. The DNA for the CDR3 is TGTGCCAGCAGCGTAGATAGTACCGGAAACACCATATATTTT. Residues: CASSVDSTGNTIYF.

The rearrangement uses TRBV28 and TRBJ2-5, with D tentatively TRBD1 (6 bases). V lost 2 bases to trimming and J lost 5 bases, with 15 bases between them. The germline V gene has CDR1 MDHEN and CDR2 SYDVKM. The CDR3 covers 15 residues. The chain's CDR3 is CASSLLAGDRETQYF. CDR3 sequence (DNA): TGTGCCAGCAGTTTACTGGCAGGCGACAGGGAGACCCAGTACTTC.

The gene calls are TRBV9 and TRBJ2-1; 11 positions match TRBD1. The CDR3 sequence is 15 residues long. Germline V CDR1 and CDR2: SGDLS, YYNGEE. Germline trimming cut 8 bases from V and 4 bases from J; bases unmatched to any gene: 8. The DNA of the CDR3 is TGTGCCAGTGAACTCGGGACAGGGGGTTACAATGAGCAGTTCTTC. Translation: CASELGTGGYNEQFF.

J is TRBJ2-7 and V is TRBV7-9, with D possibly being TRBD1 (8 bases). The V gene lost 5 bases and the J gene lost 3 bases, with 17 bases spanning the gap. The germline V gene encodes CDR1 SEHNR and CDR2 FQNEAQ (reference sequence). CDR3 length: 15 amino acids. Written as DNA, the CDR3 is TGTGCCAGCAGCCGAACAGGGGGGGATAGCTACGAGCAGTACTTC. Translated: CASSRTGGDSYEQYF.

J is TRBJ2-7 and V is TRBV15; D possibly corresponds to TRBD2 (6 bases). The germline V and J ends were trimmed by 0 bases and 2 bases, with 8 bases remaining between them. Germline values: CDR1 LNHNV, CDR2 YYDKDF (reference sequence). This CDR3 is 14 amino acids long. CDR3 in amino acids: CATSRDGGAYEQYF. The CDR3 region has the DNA TGTGCCACCAGCAGAGATGGAGGGGCCTACGAGCAGTACTTC.

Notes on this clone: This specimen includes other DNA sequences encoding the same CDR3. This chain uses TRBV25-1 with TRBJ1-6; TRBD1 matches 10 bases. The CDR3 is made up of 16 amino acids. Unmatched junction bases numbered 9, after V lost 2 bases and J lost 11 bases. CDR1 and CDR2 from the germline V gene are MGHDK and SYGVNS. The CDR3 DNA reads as TGTGCCAGCAGTGAACCCCCGGGACAGGGGTTCGCACCCCTCCACTTT. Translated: CASSEPPGQGFAPLHF.

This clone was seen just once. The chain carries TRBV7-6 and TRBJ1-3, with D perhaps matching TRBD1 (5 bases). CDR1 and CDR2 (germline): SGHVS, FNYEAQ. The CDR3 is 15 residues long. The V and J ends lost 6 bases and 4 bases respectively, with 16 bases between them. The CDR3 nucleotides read TGTGCCAGCAGTCCTATTCCAGGGTCCGGAAACACCATATATTTT. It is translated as CASSPIPGSGNTIYF.

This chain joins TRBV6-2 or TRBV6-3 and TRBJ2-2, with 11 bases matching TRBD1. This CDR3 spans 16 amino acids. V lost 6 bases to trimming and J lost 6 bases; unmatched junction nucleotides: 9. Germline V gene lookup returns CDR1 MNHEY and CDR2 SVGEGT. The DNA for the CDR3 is TGTGCCAGCAGCCCGGGACAGGGGGTTTTCTCCGGGGAGCTGTTTTTT. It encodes CASSPGQGVFSGELFF.

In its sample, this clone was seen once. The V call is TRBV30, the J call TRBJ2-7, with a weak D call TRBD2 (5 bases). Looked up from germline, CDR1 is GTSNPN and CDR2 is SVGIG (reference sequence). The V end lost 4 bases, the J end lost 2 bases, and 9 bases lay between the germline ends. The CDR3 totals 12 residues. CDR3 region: CAWTGETYEQYF. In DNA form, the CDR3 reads TGTGCCTGGACCGGGGAAACCTACGAGCAGTACTTC.